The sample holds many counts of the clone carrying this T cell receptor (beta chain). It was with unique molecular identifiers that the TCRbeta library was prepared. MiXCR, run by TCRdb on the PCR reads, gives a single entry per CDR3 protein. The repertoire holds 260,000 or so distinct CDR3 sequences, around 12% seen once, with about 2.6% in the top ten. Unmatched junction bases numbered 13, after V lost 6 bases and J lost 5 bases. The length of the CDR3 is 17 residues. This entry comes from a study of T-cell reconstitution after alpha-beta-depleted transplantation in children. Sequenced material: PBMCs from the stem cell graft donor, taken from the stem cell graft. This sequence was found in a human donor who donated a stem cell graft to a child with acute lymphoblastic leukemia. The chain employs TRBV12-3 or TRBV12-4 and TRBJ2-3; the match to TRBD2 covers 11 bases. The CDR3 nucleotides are TGTGCCAGCAGCCCCCCAGGACTAGCGGGCCGCGGAGATACGCAGTATTTT. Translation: CASSPPGLAGRGDTQYF.